Below, 3 T cell receptor beta chains from the same sample are listed, as sequenced in a study of blood T cell repertoires in COVID-19. Sequenced by immunoSEQ multiplex PCR; TCRdb stores in-frame clones only, minus some. Of 150,000 to 200,000 clones listed, 88% are singletons. The sample taken for sequencing was peripheral blood. These TCRs come from a human donor in a cohort sampled during active COVID-19.

This chain links TRBV5-3 with TRBJ1-5; D perhaps matches TRBD1 (5 bases). TRBV5-3 is assigned to the ORF class and has an uncertain function. Trimming shortened V by 0 bases and J by 2 bases, and 6 bases separated the two germline ends. This CDR3 is built from 14 residues. The CDR3 loop is CARSLEGGNQPQHF. In DNA, the CDR3 is TGTGCCAGAAGCTTGGAAGGGGGCAATCAGCCCCAGCATTTT.

This chain joins TRBV10-3 and TRBJ2-7; 12 nucleotides agree with TRBD1. V lost 10 bases and J lost 7; bases outside the gene matches: 11. CDR1 is ENHRY and CDR2 is SYGVKD in the germline V gene. The CDR3 runs 14 residues. The DNA for the CDR3 is TGTGCCACCACCCCCGGGACAGGGGGCTTTGAGCAGTACTTC. Amino acid sequence: CATTPGTGGFEQYF.

The chain is built from TRBV3-1 (or the pseudogene TRBV3-2) and TRBJ2-7; no clear D. CDR1 LGHDT and CDR2 YNNKEL come from the germline V gene (reference sequence). The CDR3 totals 16 residues. Trimming pared 0 bases from V and 3 bases from J, leaving 15 bases between. CDR3 DNA sequence: TGTGCCAGCAGCCAAGATCGTACAGTCATATACTACGAGCAGTACTTC. It specifies CASSQDRTVIYYEQYF.